This T cell receptor (beta chain) was captured in a study of early T cells in non-severe SARS-CoV-2 infection. In the study overall: Bulk RNA isolated from unsorted whole blood underwent sequencing; chains were not paired.

This clonotype was observed many times. As yet, its antigen is unknown. The J segment lost 0 bases and the V segment lost 5 bases, leaving 8 bases of the junction unmatched. The CDR3 covers 16 residues. Germline V gene lookup returns CDR1 MNHEY and CDR2 SVGEGT. Each single cDNA molecule received a unique molecular identifier. MiXCR, run by TCRdb on the 5' RACE reads, gives a single entry per CDR3 protein. The table shows tens of thousands of distinct CDR3 sequences, with approximately 6% occurring only once. Study-level findings and limits: Matching results from VDJdb favored anti-spike CD8 responses, leaving private and CD4 specificities undetected.

The TCR sequence derives from an adult who was a healthcare worker with PCR-confirmed SARS-CoV-2 infection or an uninfected control (not recorded which). The specimen comprised whole blood, sampled at baseline. V is TRBV6-2 or TRBV6-3 and J is TRBJ1-2; 8 bases agree with TRBD1. CDR3 bases: TGTGCCAGCAGTGCCCAGGGGGCCAATCCTAACTATGGCTACACCTTC. Translation gives CASSAQGANPNYGYTF.